This TCR beta chain was identified during a study of cytomegalovirus exposure and HLA in healthy donors. Measured with immunoSEQ multiplex PCR; TCRdb has only the in-frame clones, and not every one. The sample has around 150,000 clones, 88% seen once. Donors were drawn from the approximately 120-subject validation cohort, separate from the approximately 700-subject first cohort. Study-level points and caveats: Most TCR sequences were seen very rarely across donors, but some public TCRs occurred in many. It was confirmed in vitro that three of the CMV-associated chains were specific for CMV antigens.

The CDR3 length is 18 residues. The junction had 12 bases not matched to a gene; V was cut back by 3 bases and J by 4 bases. Germline CDR1 and CDR2: MNHEY and SMNVEV (reference sequence). Comments on this clone: What it binds is not known.

Source material: PBMCs. The rearrangement links TRBV27 to TRBJ2-7; 13 bases are shared with TRBD2. This receptor was identified in a man aged 18 to 30 in good health and CMV-seronegative. In DNA, the CDR3 is TGTGCCAGCAGTTTTACGGGACTAGCGGGGATTTCCTTTTACGAGCAGTACTTC. Protein sequence: CASSFTGLAGISFYEQYF.